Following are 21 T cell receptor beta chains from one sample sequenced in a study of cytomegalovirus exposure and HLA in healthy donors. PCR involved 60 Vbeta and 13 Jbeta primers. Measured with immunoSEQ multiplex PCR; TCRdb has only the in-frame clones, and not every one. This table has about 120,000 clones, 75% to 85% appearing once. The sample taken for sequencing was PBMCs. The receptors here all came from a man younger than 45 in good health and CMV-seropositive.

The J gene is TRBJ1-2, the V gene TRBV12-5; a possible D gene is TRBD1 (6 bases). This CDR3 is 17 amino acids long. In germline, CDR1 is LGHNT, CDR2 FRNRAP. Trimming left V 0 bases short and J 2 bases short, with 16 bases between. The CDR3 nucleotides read TGTGCTAGTGGTTTGGTTCCCCCAGGGGAGGGGAACTATGGCTACACCTTC. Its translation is CASGLVPPGEGNYGYTF. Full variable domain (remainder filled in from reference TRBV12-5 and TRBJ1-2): DARVTQTPRHKVTEMGQEVTMRCQPILGHNTVFWYRQTMMQGLELLAYFRNRAPLDDSGMPKDRFSAEMPDATLATLKIQPSEPRDSAVYFCASGLVPPGEGNYGYTFGSGTRLTVV.

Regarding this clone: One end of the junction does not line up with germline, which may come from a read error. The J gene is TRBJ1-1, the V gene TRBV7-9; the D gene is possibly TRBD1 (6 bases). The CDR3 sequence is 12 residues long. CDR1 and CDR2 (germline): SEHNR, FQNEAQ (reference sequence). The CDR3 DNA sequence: TGTTCCAGCAGCCCACAGGGCACTGAAGCTTTCTTT. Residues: CSSSPQGTEAFF.

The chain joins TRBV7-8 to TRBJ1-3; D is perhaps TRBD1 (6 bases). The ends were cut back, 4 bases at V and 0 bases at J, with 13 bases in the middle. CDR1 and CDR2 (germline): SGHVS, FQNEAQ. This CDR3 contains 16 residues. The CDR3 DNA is TGTGCCAGCAGCTATACCGGGACACTCTCTGGAAACACCATATATTTT. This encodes CASSYTGTLSGNTIYF.

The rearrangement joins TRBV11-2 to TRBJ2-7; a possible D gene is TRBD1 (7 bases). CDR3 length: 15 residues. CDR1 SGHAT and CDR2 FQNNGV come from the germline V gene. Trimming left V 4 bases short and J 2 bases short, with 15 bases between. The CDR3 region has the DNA TGTGCCAGCAGCTCACCCTTCAGGGGGGCCTACGAGCAGTACTTC. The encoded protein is CASSSPFRGAYEQYF.

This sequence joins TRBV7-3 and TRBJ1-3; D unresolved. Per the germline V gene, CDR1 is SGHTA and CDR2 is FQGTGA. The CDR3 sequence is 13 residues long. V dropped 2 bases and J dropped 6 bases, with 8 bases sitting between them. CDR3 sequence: CASSLGDTNTIYF. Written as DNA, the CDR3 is TGTGCCAGCAGCTTAGGAGATACAAACACCATATATTTT.

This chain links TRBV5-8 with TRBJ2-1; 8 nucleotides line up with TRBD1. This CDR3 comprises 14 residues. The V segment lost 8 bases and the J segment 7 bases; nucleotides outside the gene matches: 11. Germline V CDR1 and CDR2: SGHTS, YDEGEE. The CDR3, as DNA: TGTGCCAGACTAAGGCTGGACAGGGTGAATGAGCAGTTCTTC. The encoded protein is CARLRLDRVNEQFF. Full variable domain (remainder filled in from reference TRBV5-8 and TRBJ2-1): EAGVTQSPTHLIKTRGQQATLRCSPISGHTSVYWYQQALGLGLQFLLWYDEGEERNRGNFPPRFSGRQFPNYSSELNVNALELEDSALYLCARLRLDRVNEQFFGPGTRLTVL.

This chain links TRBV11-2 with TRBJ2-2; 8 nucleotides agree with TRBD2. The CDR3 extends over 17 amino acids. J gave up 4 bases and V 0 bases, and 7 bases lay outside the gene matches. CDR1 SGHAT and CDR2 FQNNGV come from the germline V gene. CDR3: CASSLDLRRGATGELFF. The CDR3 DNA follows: TGTGCCAGCAGCTTAGATCTTAGGCGGGGGGCCACCGGGGAGCTGTTTTTT.

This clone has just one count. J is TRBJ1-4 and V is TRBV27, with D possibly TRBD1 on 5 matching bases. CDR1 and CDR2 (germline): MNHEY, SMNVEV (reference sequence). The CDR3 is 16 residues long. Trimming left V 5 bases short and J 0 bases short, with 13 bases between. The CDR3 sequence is CASSTNRQTTNEKLFF. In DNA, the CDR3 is TGTGCCAGCAGTACTAATCGACAGACAACTAATGAAAAACTGTTTTTT.

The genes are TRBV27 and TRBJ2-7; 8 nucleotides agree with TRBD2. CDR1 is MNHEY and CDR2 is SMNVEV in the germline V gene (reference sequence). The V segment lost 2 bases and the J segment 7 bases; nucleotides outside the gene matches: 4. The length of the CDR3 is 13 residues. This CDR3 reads CASSLRLANEQYF. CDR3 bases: TGTGCCAGCAGTTTAAGACTAGCGAATGAGCAGTACTTC.

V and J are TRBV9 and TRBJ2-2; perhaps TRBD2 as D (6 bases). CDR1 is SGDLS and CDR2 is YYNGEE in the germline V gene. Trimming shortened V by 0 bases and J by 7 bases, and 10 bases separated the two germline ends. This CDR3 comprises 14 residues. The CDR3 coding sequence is TGTGCCAGCAGCGTAGATAGCGGCCTCGGGGAGCTGTTTTTT. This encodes CASSVDSGLGELFF.

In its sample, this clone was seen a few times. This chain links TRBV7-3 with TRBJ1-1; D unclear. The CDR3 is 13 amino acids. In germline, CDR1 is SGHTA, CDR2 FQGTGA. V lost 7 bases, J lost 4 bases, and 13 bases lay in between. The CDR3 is CASKRVQSTEAFF. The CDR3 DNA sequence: TGTGCCAGCAAGCGGGTCCAGAGCACTGAAGCTTTCTTT.

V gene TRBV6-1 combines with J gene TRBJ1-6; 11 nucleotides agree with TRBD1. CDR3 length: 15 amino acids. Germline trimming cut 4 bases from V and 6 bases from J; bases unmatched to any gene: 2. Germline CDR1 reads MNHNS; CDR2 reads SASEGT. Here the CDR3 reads CASSAGQGGNSPLHF. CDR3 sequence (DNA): TGTGCCAGCAGTGCGGGACAGGGGGGTAATTCACCCCTCCACTTT.

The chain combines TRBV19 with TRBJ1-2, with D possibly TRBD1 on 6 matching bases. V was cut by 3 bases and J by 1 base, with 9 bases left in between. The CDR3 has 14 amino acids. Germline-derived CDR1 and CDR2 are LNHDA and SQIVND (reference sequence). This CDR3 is CASSMTGDNYGYTF. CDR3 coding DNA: TGTGCCAGTAGTATGACAGGTGATAACTATGGCTACACCTTC.

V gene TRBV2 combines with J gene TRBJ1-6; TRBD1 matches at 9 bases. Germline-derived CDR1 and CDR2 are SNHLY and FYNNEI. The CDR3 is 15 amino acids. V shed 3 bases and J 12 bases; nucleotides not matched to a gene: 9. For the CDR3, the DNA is TGTGCCAGCAGTGAGTGGGGACAGGGTAGAGAACCCCTCCACTTT. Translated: CASSEWGQGREPLHF.

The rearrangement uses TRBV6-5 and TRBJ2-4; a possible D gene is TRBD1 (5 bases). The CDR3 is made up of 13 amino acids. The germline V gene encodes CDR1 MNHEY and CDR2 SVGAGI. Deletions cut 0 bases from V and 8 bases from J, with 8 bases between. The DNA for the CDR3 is TGTGCCAGCAGTTACTCCCCCAGGGACATTCAGTACTTC. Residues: CASSYSPRDIQYF.

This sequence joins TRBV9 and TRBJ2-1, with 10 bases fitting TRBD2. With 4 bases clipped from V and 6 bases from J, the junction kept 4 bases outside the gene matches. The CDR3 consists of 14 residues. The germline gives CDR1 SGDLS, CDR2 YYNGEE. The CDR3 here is CASSISGGSNEQFF. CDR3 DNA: TGTGCCAGCAGCATTAGCGGGGGGAGCAATGAGCAGTTCTTC.

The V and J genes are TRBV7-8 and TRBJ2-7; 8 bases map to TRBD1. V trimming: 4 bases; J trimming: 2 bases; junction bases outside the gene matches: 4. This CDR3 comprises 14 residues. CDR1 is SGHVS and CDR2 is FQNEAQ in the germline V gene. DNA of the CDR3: TGTGCCAGCAGCTACGTACAGGGGGCCTACGAGCAGTACTTC. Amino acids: CASSYVQGAYEQYF.

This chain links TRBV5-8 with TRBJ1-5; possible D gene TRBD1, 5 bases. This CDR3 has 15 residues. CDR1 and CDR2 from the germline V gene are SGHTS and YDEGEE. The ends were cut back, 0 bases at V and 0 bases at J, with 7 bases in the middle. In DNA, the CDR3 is TGTGCCAGCAGCTTGGGGCAGGGTAGCAATCAGCCCCAGCATTTT. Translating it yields CASSLGQGSNQPQHF.

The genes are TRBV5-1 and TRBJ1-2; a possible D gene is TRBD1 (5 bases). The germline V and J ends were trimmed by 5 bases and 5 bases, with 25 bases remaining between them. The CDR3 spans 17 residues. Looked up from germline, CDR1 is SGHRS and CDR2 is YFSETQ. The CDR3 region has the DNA TGCGCCAGCAGATATACCAAATCGGGGGGGGAGGTTTATGGCTACACCTTC. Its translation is CASRYTKSGGEVYGYTF.

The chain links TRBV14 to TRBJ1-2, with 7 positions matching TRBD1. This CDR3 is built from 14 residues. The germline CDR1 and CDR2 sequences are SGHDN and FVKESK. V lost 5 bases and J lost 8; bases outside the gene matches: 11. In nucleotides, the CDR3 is TGTGCCAGCAGCGCCCTAGGAGGGGGCGAGGGCTACACCTTC. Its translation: CASSALGGGEGYTF. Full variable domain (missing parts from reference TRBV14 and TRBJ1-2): EAGVTQFPSHSVIEKGQTVTLRCDPISGHDNLYWYRRVMGKEIKFLLHFVKESKQDESGMPNNRFLAERTGGTYSTLKVQPAELEDSGVYFCASSALGGGEGYTFGSGTRLTVV.

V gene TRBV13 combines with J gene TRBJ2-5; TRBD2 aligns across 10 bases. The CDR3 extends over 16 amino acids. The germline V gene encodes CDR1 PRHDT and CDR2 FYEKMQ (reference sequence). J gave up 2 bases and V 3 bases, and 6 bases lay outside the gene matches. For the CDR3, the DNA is TGTGCCAGCAGCTTTGGCCTAGCGGGGGATCAAGAGACCCAGTACTTC. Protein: CASSFGLAGDQETQYF.